The next 32 T cell receptor beta chains were all read from a single sample in a study of T cell repertoires in cytomegalovirus infection. TCRdb itself ran the reads through MiXCR, one entry per CDR3 protein. The data contain 150,000 or so distinct CDR3 sequences, about 22% of them seen just once; the ten biggest clones take up roughly 25%. Their specific antigens are unknown. Source: CD8+ T cells from cultured PBMCs, taken from culture after CMV antigen stimulation. These receptors were collected from a human donor in good health (CMV status not recorded). Some clones in this sample may be carry-over from other donors' samples.

CDR3 nucleotide sequence: TGTGCCAGCAGCACACCGCCGGGACAGTTCAATCAGCCCCAGCATTTT. Amino acid sequence: CASSTPPGQFNQPQHF. The chain couples TRBV7-8 to TRBJ1-5, with 7 bases identical to TRBD1. Germline trimming cut 5 bases from V and 3 bases from J; bases unmatched to any gene: 10. CDR1 SGHVS and CDR2 FQNEAQ come from the germline V gene. This CDR3 is built from 16 residues.

V usage is TRBV20-1 and J usage is TRBJ2-3; D gene uncertain. Trimming shortened V by 5 bases and J by 0 bases, and 9 bases separated the two germline ends. The CDR3 spans 13 residues. Germline V gene data show CDR1 as DFQATT and CDR2 as SNEGSKA (reference sequence). The CDR3 sequence is CSARPSSTDTQYF. CDR3 sequence (DNA): TGCAGTGCTCGGCCGTCTAGCACAGATACGCAGTATTTT.

The chain links TRBV7-3 to TRBJ2-1; 9 bases map to TRBD1. From germline, CDR1 is SGHTA and CDR2 FQGTGA. J gave up 4 bases and V 1 base, and 5 bases lay outside the gene matches. The CDR3 sequence is 16 residues long. The CDR3 region is CASSLKVDRGYNEQFF. The CDR3 DNA reads as TGTGCCAGCAGCTTAAAAGTCGACAGGGGGTACAATGAGCAGTTCTTC. The full variable domain, its missing parts supplied by reference TRBV7-3 and TRBJ2-1, is GAGVSQTPSNKVTEKGKYVELRCDPISGHTALYWYRQSLGQGPEFLIYFQGTGAADDSGLPNDRFFAVRPEGSVSTLKIQRTERGDSAVYLCASSLKVDRGYNEQFFGPGTRLTVL.

This sequence joins TRBV7-6 and TRBJ1-4; D is unclear. Between the trimmed V and J ends, which lost 3 bases and 0 bases, there was a span of 11 bases. The CDR3 totals 16 residues. Germline-derived CDR1 and CDR2 are SGHVS and FNYEAQ. CDR3 sequence reads: CASSFIGAATNEKLFF. CDR3 in DNA: TGTGCCAGCAGCTTTATCGGCGCAGCAACTAATGAAAAACTGTTTTTT.

This sequence joins TRBV6-2 or TRBV6-3 and TRBJ2-1, with 7 bases fitting TRBD1. CDR1 MNHEY and CDR2 SVGEGT come from the germline V gene. The CDR3 runs 17 residues. Germline trimming cut 2 bases from V and 3 bases from J; bases unmatched to any gene: 10. The DNA for the CDR3 is TGTGCCAGCAGTTACCCGCCCCACAGGGGCCTCTACAATGAGCAGTTCTTC. It is translated as CASSYPPHRGLYNEQFF.

This clonotype has a handful of counts. The CDR3 coding sequence is TGTGCCAGCGGGCCGGGACCCGGATACGAGCAGTTCTTC. This codes for CASGPGPGYEQFF. The chain recombines TRBV12-3 or TRBV12-4 with TRBJ2-1; the D call may be TRBD1 or TRBD2 (5 bases each). The CDR3 spans 13 residues. V lost 8 bases, J lost 10 bases, and 18 bases lay in between.

The chain employs TRBV12-3 or TRBV12-4 and TRBJ2-1; tentatively, D is TRBD2 (6 bases). The CDR3 extends over 12 amino acids. V shed 3 bases and J shed 7 bases, with 7 bases lying between them. The CDR3 region is CASSFAGNEQFF. CDR3 nucleotide sequence: TGTGCCAGCAGTTTTGCGGGAAATGAGCAGTTCTTC.

The chain employs TRBV4-1 and TRBJ2-4; no definite D call. In germline, CDR1 is MGHRA, CDR2 YSYEKL. The V and J ends lost 0 bases and 7 bases respectively, with 10 bases between them. This CDR3 has 14 residues. The CDR3 DNA sequence: TGCGCCAGCAGCCAAGAAGGCGGTCGGAACATTCAGTACTTC. It translates to CASSQEGGRNIQYF.

This clonotype appeared a few times. The chain employs TRBV27 and TRBJ2-5; D is unclear. V lost 3 bases, J lost 6 bases, and 5 bases lay in between. The V gene's germline CDR1 is MNHEY and CDR2 SMNVEV (reference sequence). The CDR3 sequence is 11 residues long. The CDR3 reads CASSLGKTQYF. The CDR3 region has the DNA TGTGCCAGCAGTTTGGGGAAGACCCAGTACTTC.

The chain uses TRBV27 and TRBJ2-5, with 8 positions matching TRBD2. The CDR3 runs to 16 residues. The V gene end was trimmed by 4 bases and the J gene end by 1 base; junction bases not matched to a gene: 8. Germline V lookup: CDR1 MNHEY, CDR2 SMNVEV (reference sequence). Here the CDR3 reads CASSSSQRGSQETQYF. The CDR3 bases are TGTGCCAGCAGTTCGAGCCAGCGGGGGTCCCAAGAGACCCAGTACTTC.

The chain couples TRBV5-4 to TRBJ2-3; 10 nucleotides match TRBD1. The CDR3 consists of 16 residues. Germline CDR1 SGHNT, CDR2 YYREEE (reference sequence). Unmatched junction bases numbered 7, after V lost 3 bases and J lost 3 bases. CDR3 nucleotide sequence: TGTGCCAGCAGCTACCGGGACAGGGGACCGACAGATACGCAGTATTTT. Translating it yields CASSYRDRGPTDTQYF.

V gene TRBV7-7 combines with J gene TRBJ2-7; maybe TRBD1 (6 bases). Deletions cut 1 base from V and 5 bases from J, with 9 bases between. The germline CDR1 and CDR2 sequences are SSHAT and FNYEAQ (reference sequence). The CDR3 is made up of 13 amino acids. The CDR3 protein is CASSLGRGNEQYF. The CDR3 DNA reads TGTGCCAGCAGCTTAGGCAGGGGCAACGAGCAGTACTTC.

The chain combines TRBV9 with TRBJ2-7, with 8 bases fitting TRBD2. The germline V gene encodes CDR1 SGDLS and CDR2 YYNGEE. With V trimmed by 0 bases and J by 1 base, 6 bases remained unmatched. The CDR3 is 16 amino acids. The CDR3 sequence: CASSVDSQRGSYEQYF. CDR3 coding DNA: TGTGCCAGCAGCGTAGATTCCCAGCGGGGGTCCTACGAGCAGTACTTC. Full variable domain (missing parts from reference TRBV9 and TRBJ2-7): DSGVTQTPKHLITATGQRVTLRCSPRSGDLSVYWYQQSLDQGLQFLIQYYNGEERAKGNILERFSAQQFPDLHSELNLSSLELGDSALYFCASSVDSQRGSYEQYFGPGTRLTVT.

The table lists this clonotype with a few counts. The chain has TRBV6-2 or TRBV6-3 and TRBJ2-3, with D tentatively TRBD2 (5 bases). Trimming pared 0 bases from V and 11 bases from J, leaving 12 bases between. The CDR3 totals 13 residues. Per germline, CDR1 MNHEY and CDR2 SVGEGT. Written as DNA, the CDR3 is TGTGCCAGCAGTTACTCGGTTCTAGCCCAGCAGTATTTT. It specifies CASSYSVLAQQYF.

This clonotype was found a few times. CDR3 nucleotides: TGTGCCAGCAGTGAAGGAATGTTGGAGGCGACTGAAGCTTTCTTT. This sequence encodes CASSEGMLEATEAFF. The J gene is TRBJ1-1, the V gene TRBV25-1; D unclear. The CDR3 has 15 amino acids. CDR1 and CDR2 (germline): MGHDK, SYGVNS. Trimming pared 2 bases from V and 5 bases from J, leaving 15 bases between.

V and J are TRBV9 and TRBJ2-1; D not resolved. Looked up from germline, CDR1 is SGDLS and CDR2 is YYNGEE. V dropped 4 bases and J dropped 1 base, with 12 bases sitting between them. The CDR3 extends over 15 amino acids. CDR3: CASSPSGTSYNEQFF. For the CDR3, the DNA is TGTGCCAGCAGCCCCTCAGGAACGTCCTACAATGAGCAGTTCTTC.

The V call is TRBV6-2 or TRBV6-3, the J call TRBJ2-7; 7 bases are shared with TRBD1. The CDR3 contains 17 residues. Per the germline V gene, CDR1 is MNHEY and CDR2 is SVGEGT. The V and J ends lost 0 bases and 2 bases, in that order; junction bases with no gene match: 10. Here the CDR3 reads CASSYSIAGTDTYEQYF. In DNA form, the CDR3 reads TGTGCCAGCAGTTACTCCATCGCCGGGACAGATACCTACGAGCAGTACTTC.

This clonotype was seen ten or more times. The chain uses TRBV6-2 or TRBV6-3 and TRBJ1-1; 8 bases align to TRBD1. The CDR3 contains 14 residues. Germline CDR1 MNHEY, CDR2 SVGEGT. Trimming removed 4 bases from V and 1 base from J; junction bases left unmatched: 2. CDR3 residues: CASSLGQANTEAFF. CDR3 DNA: TGTGCCAGCAGTTTGGGACAGGCGAACACTGAAGCTTTCTTT.

The table lists this clonotype with many counts. The rearrangement links TRBV6-1 to TRBJ2-1, with 13 positions matching TRBD2. V lost 4 bases to trimming and J lost 9 bases; unmatched junction nucleotides: 6. Germline V gene data show CDR1 as MNHNS and CDR2 as SASEGT. The CDR3 runs 15 residues. This chain's CDR3 is CASSVTSGGATEQFF. The CDR3, as DNA: TGTGCCAGCAGTGTCACTAGCGGGGGGGCGACTGAGCAGTTCTTC.

This rearrangement joins TRBV19 to TRBJ2-2, with 11 bases matching TRBD1. CDR3 length: 16 residues. Germline CDR1 reads LNHDA; CDR2 reads SQIVND (reference sequence). The trim removed 5 bases at V and 6 bases at J, leaving 8 bases unmatched. This CDR3 reads CASSSRPGQGAGELFF. CDR3 coding DNA: TGTGCCAGTAGTTCCCGTCCGGGACAGGGGGCCGGGGAGCTGTTTTTT.

This clonotype occurred a few times. The rearrangement joins TRBV12-3 or TRBV12-4 to TRBJ2-1; D is undetermined. The CDR3 spans 13 residues. Trimming removed 3 bases from V and 7 bases from J, with 10 bases in between. The CDR3 nucleotides are TGTGCCAGCAGTTTGAATGGGGTTAATGAGCAGTTCTTC. Translation: CASSLNGVNEQFF.

The chain carries TRBV7-6 and TRBJ1-4; D is unclear. The CDR3 is 15 amino acids. The V end lost 4 bases, the J end lost 8 bases, and 17 bases lay between the germline ends. CDR1 and CDR2 from the germline V gene are SGHVS and FNYEAQ. The CDR3 reads CASSSRHGELEKLFF. In nucleotides, the CDR3 is TGTGCCAGCAGCTCAAGGCACGGGGAATTGGAAAAACTGTTTTTT.

V is TRBV2 and J is TRBJ2-1, with D uncertain. CDR1 and CDR2 from the germline V gene are SNHLY and FYNNEI. The CDR3 runs to 12 residues. Between the trimmed V and J ends, which lost 3 bases and 8 bases, there was a span of 8 bases. As DNA, the CDR3 is TGTGCCAGCAGTGAGTGGCAGTATGAGCAGTTCTTC. It specifies CASSEWQYEQFF.

This clonotype was seen only a few times. V usage is TRBV6-2 or TRBV6-3 and J usage is TRBJ2-3; a possible D gene is TRBD1 (5 bases). The V gene lost 4 bases and the J gene lost 2 bases, with 13 bases spanning the gap. Germline-derived CDR1 and CDR2 are MNHEY and SVGEGT. The CDR3 totals 15 residues. CDR3: CASSSWTPTTDTQYF. The CDR3 bases are TGTGCCAGCAGTTCCTGGACACCAACCACAGATACGCAGTATTTT.

Ten or more counts support this clonotype. The V call is TRBV12-3 or TRBV12-4, the J call TRBJ2-1; D is undetermined. The CDR3 is made up of 12 amino acids. Trimming shortened V by 3 bases and J by 8 bases, and 8 bases separated the two germline ends. The CDR3 nucleotides read TGTGCCAGCAGTTTCGGTGGCGATGAGCAGTTCTTC. Encoded protein: CASSFGGDEQFF.

This clonotype was seen only a few times. CDR3 protein: CASSPRDTQETQYF. Written as DNA, the CDR3 is TGTGCCAGCAGCCCTCGGGACACACAAGAGACCCAGTACTTC. The rearrangement links TRBV7-6 to TRBJ2-5, with a tentative D call TRBD1 (6 bases). Germline V lookup: CDR1 SGHVS, CDR2 FNYEAQ. The CDR3 spans 14 residues. Trimming removed 5 bases at V and 2 bases at J, with 12 bases between.

This clonotype was detected a few times. The gene calls are TRBV12-3 or TRBV12-4 and TRBJ2-1; D is perhaps TRBD1 (7 bases). The CDR3 extends over 15 amino acids. V lost 4 bases, J lost 7 bases, and 17 bases lay in between. In DNA, the CDR3 is TGTGCCAGCAGTTGGACCGGCGCAGGGGGGAATGAGCAGTTCTTC. This gives the protein CASSWTGAGGNEQFF.

This clonotype has a handful of counts. At one end the junction does not follow the germline gene, possibly because of a read error. V usage is TRBV4-1 and J usage is TRBJ2-3; 7 positions match TRBD2. CDR3 length equals 14 residues. CDR1 is MGHRA, CDR2 YSYEKL, per germline. This CDR3 reads CASRQAGFTDTQYF. In DNA form, the CDR3 reads TGCGCCAGCAGACAAGCGGGGTTCACAGATACGCAGTATTTT.

CDR3 in DNA: TGTGCCAGTACCCGGACTAGCGGGGGGCCCAGCTCCTACAATGAGCAGTTCTTC. It specifies CASTRTSGGPSSYNEQFF. This sequence joins TRBV19 and TRBJ2-1; 14 positions match TRBD2. The CDR3 has 18 residues. Looked up from germline, CDR1 is LNHDA and CDR2 is SQIVND (reference sequence). V shed 7 bases, J shed 0 bases, and the junction held 8 bases outside the gene matches.

This clonotype was detected a few times. The rearrangement links TRBV23-1 to TRBJ2-1; the D gene could be TRBD1 or TRBD2 (5 bases each). TRBV23-1 is an ORF; its function is uncertain. V was cut by 3 bases and J by 4 bases, with 16 bases left in between. This CDR3 has 16 residues. The CDR3 region has the DNA TGCGCCAGCAGTCAGCCGGGGCCGGAGCCATACAATGAGCAGTTCTTC. It codes for CASSQPGPEPYNEQFF.

This clonotype turned up a few times. The rearrangement links TRBV7-8 to TRBJ2-3; TRBD2 is a possible D gene (5 bases). This CDR3 is built from 16 residues. Germline values: CDR1 SGHVS, CDR2 FQNEAQ. The V and J ends lost 0 bases and 4 bases respectively, with 14 bases between them. The CDR3 reads CASSLARAGVADTQYF. The DNA for the CDR3 is TGTGCCAGCAGCTTAGCGAGGGCCGGGGTTGCAGATACGCAGTATTTT.

This clonotype was counted only a few times. This chain links TRBV7-6 with TRBJ2-3, with D perhaps TRBD2 (7 bases). Trimming left V 8 bases short and J 3 bases short, with 12 bases between. Germline CDR1 is SGHVS and CDR2 is FNYEAQ. This CDR3 is built from 13 residues. CDR3 DNA sequence: TGTGCCAGCTCCGGGGGGCCAACAGATACGCAGTATTTT. Translation gives CASSGGPTDTQYF.